This T cell receptor (beta chain) was found in a study of T cell changes during pregnancy in multiple sclerosis. The protocol was immunoSEQ multiplex PCR, while the TCRdb copy is restricted to in-frame clones and leaves out a portion. In the table there are tens of thousands of clones, less than 95% of which are singletons. The CDR3 consists of 15 residues. CDR1 and CDR2 (germline): SEHNR, FQNEAQ (reference sequence). J lost 6 bases, V lost 5 bases, and 4 bases had no gene match. V gene TRBV7-9 combines with J gene TRBJ2-2; 12 bases agree with TRBD2. The sequencing here drew on peripheral blood, taken in the third trimester of pregnancy. This TCR derives from a female donor in good health, enrolled as a control in a pregnancy study. The CDR3 region has the DNA TGTGCCAGCAGCAAGACTAGCGGGGGCCCCGGGGAGCTGTTTTTT. As protein: CASSKTSGGPGELFF.